The 26 T cell receptor beta chains given below trace back to one sample, sequenced in a study of spatial heterogeneity in lung cancer. Regarding time point: sample taken at primary tumor resection. Study-wide points: Expanded alpha and beta TCR counts within tumors tracked tumor mutation counts.

Antigens for these TCRs are unknown. Via MiXCR, TCRdb re-called the 5' RACE reads, giving one row per CDR3 protein. Of about 1,100 distinct CDR3 sequences listed, roughly 22% are singletons. The source material was lung tumor tissue, sampled at surgery. These receptors were taken from a male donor with early-stage non-small cell lung cancer.

The table lists this clonotype with a few counts. This chain joins TRBV7-2 and TRBJ1-5; D uncertain. The CDR3 covers 13 residues. Germline loops: CDR1 SGHTA, CDR2 FQGNSA. V was shortened by 3 bases and J by 7 bases, with 10 bases between the two germline ends. Written as DNA, the CDR3 is TGTGCCAGCAGCTTGTTCTTGTGGCAGCCCCAGCATTTT. This sequence encodes CASSLFLWQPQHF.

The V gene is TRBV10-3, the J gene TRBJ2-7; D possibly corresponds to TRBD2 (5 bases). Per the germline V gene, CDR1 is ENHRY and CDR2 is SYGVKD. V was clipped by 4 bases and J by 2 bases, with 12 bases between them. CDR3 size: 14 residues. CDR3 in DNA: TGTGCCATCAGTGCGAGGGAGTTGGCCTACGAGCAGTACTTC. Its protein product is CAISARELAYEQYF.

The chain links TRBV6-1 to TRBJ2-1; 8 bases map to TRBD2. V dropped 7 bases and J dropped 6; count of bases not matched to a gene: 8. CDR1 MNHNS and CDR2 SASEGT come from the germline V gene. The CDR3 length is 14 residues. The CDR3 sequence is CASTDSGTSNEQFF. CDR3 nucleotides: TGTGCCAGCACCGATTCTGGGACTAGCAATGAGCAGTTCTTC.

The CDR3 DNA reads as TGCGCCAGCAGCAGGACAGGGGAAGAGACCCAGTACTTC. Its translation is CASSRTGEETQYF. The chain has TRBV5-1 and TRBJ2-5; 9 bases are a match to TRBD1. V lost 4 bases, J lost 3 bases, and 1 base stayed unmatched. Germline V gene data show CDR1 as SGHRS and CDR2 as YFSETQ. The CDR3 has 13 amino acids.

By frequency in the sample, this clonotype is medium-sized. The chain couples TRBV7-9 to TRBJ1-4; the match to TRBD1 covers 7 bases. This CDR3 is built from 14 residues. The germline V gene has CDR1 SEHNR and CDR2 FQNEAQ (reference sequence). J lost 10 bases, V lost 4 bases, and 9 bases had no gene match. CDR3 bases: TGTGCCAGCAGCTGGGACAGCGGTTTAGGAAAACTGTTTTTT. Its translation is CASSWDSGLGKLFF.

By share, this clonotype counts as large. This chain uses TRBV7-2 with TRBJ2-3; D is uncertain. The V and J ends lost 5 bases and 7 bases respectively, with 10 bases between them. There are 12 residues in the CDR3. The germline CDR1 and CDR2 sequences are SGHTA and FQGNSA. CDR3 nucleotides: TGTGCCAGCAGCCTCCTCACGCATACGCAGTATTTT. Protein product: CASSLLTHTQYF.

In this sample, this clonotype is medium-sized. The chain couples TRBV20-1 to TRBJ2-3; possibly TRBD2 for D (5 bases). V was pared by 1 base and J by 7 bases, with 15 bases between. In germline, CDR1 is DFQATT, CDR2 SNEGSKA (reference sequence). The CDR3 is 14 residues long. The CDR3 reads CSARGLAIYYTQYF. The CDR3 coding sequence is TGCAGTGCTAGAGGGCTAGCTATTTATTATACGCAGTATTTT.

By sample fraction, this clonotype is large. The CDR3 sequence is CASSTEQGNEQFF. The CDR3, as DNA: TGTGCCAGCAGCACCGAACAGGGAAATGAGCAGTTCTTC. The rearrangement links TRBV9 to TRBJ2-1; a weak D match, TRBD1 (6 bases). The V gene lost 4 bases and the J gene lost 7 bases, with 12 bases spanning the gap. The length of the CDR3 is 13 residues. Germline lookup yields CDR1 SGDLS and CDR2 YYNGEE.

In its sample, this clonotype ranks as large (0.1 to 1%). The chain has TRBV7-2 and TRBJ2-1; TRBD2 agrees at 7 bases. Trimming at V came to 1 base and at J to 5 bases, leaving 5 bases not matched to a gene. This CDR3 spans 15 amino acids. Per germline, CDR1 SGHTA and CDR2 FQGNSA. For the CDR3, the DNA is TGTGCCAGCAGCTTAGATCGGGGGGTGAACAATGAGCAGTTCTTC. This encodes CASSLDRGVNNEQFF.

This clonotype was observed a few times. The chain couples TRBV4-2 to TRBJ1-4; D is ambiguous. The germline V gene has CDR1 LGHNA and CDR2 YNFKEQ. CDR3 length: 14 residues. V was trimmed by 6 bases and J by 5 bases, leaving 13 bases between them. CDR3 DNA: TGTGCCAGCAGTGAAGGGTTCTTGAATGAAAAACTGTTTTTT. Its translation: CASSEGFLNEKLFF.

This clonotype is labeled large (0.1 to 1%). This chain connects TRBV9 to TRBJ2-7; TRBD1 matches 12 bases. J gave up 5 bases and V 2 bases, and 8 bases lay outside the gene matches. Germline loops: CDR1 SGDLS, CDR2 YYNGEE. This CDR3 is built from 16 residues. This chain's CDR3 is CASSVGTGGAAHEQYF. CDR3 DNA: TGTGCCAGCAGCGTGGGGACAGGGGGCGCGGCCCACGAGCAGTACTTC.

This clonotype came up a few times. This chain uses TRBV5-1 with TRBJ2-1; 10 nucleotides line up with TRBD2. V was clipped by 4 bases and J by 5 bases; unmatched bases: 0. Germline V CDR1 and CDR2: SGHRS, YFSETQ. The CDR3 length is 13 residues. This chain's CDR3 is CASSGLADNEQFF. CDR3 nucleotide sequence: TGCGCCAGCAGCGGACTAGCGGACAATGAGCAGTTCTTC.

By sample fraction, this clonotype is large. The rearrangement joins TRBV10-1 to TRBJ2-2; D not certain. Trimming removed 5 bases at V and 4 bases at J, with 8 bases between. CDR1 and CDR2 from the germline V gene are WNHNN and SYGVQD (reference sequence). This CDR3 region has 13 residues. The CDR3 sequence is CASSPWSTGELFF. The CDR3 DNA is TGCGCCAGCAGTCCTTGGTCCACCGGGGAGCTGTTTTTT.

This clonotype was detected a few times. The chain joins TRBV6-6 to TRBJ1-6, with 8 positions matching TRBD1. The V segment lost 5 bases and the J segment 6 bases; nucleotides outside the gene matches: 3. Germline CDR1 is MNHNY and CDR2 is SVGAGI (reference sequence). The CDR3 sequence is 14 residues long. CDR3 in DNA: TGTGCCAGCAGTCTTACAGGGGGTAATTCACCCCTCCACTTT. It specifies CASSLTGGNSPLHF.

The chain recombines TRBV3-2 with TRBJ2-1; TRBD1, the table's D call, was not compared with the DNA. TRBV3-2 has pseudogene status. The CDR3 is 17 amino acids. The CDR3 loop reads CASSQGDPDTYNNEQFF. The CDR3 bases are TGTGCCAGCAGCCAAGGGGACCCTGACACTTACAACAATGAGCAGTTCTTC.

This clonotype is judged medium-sized. The gene calls are TRBV9 and TRBJ2-3; D is undetermined. This CDR3 region has 16 residues. The germline V and J ends were trimmed by 0 bases and 7 bases, with 18 bases remaining between them. Germline V CDR1 and CDR2: SGDLS, YYNGEE. In DNA form, the CDR3 reads TGTGCCAGCAGCGTAGGGTCCGAAGGGTTGTTTTATACGCAGTATTTT. This gives the protein CASSVGSEGLFYTQYF.

The chain has TRBV20-1 and TRBJ1-1; maybe TRBD1 (5 bases). V shed 3 bases and J shed 4 bases, with 15 bases lying between them. Germline CDR1 is DFQATT and CDR2 is SNEGSKA (reference sequence). The CDR3 totals 14 residues. In DNA form, the CDR3 reads TGCAGTGCTAGGAATGGGACGGTCGGCACTGAAGCTTTCTTT. This translates into CSARNGTVGTEAFF.

V usage is TRBV9 and J usage is TRBJ2-7; 11 nucleotides agree with TRBD1. This CDR3 region has 16 residues. The J segment lost 5 bases and the V segment lost 2 bases, leaving 9 bases of the junction unmatched. Germline loops: CDR1 SGDLS, CDR2 YYNGEE. DNA of the CDR3: TGTGCCAGCAGCGTTAGCGTTAGGACAGGGGGCGACGAGCAGTACTTC. Residues: CASSVSVRTGGDEQYF. Variable domain in full (rest from reference TRBV9 and TRBJ2-7): DSGVTQTPKHLITATGQRVTLRCSPRSGDLSVYWYQQSLDQGLQFLIQYYNGEERAKGNILERFSAQQFPDLHSELNLSSLELGDSALYFCASSVSVRTGGDEQYFGPGTRLTVT.

This clonotype qualifies as medium-sized. This chain links TRBV14 with TRBJ2-7; unclear D gene. Trimming took 0 bases from V and 0 from J, leaving 9 bases between them. The CDR3 has 15 amino acids. The germline CDR1 and CDR2 sequences are SGHDN and FVKESK. This CDR3 is CASSQDMGRSYEQYF. CDR3 sequence (DNA): TGTGCCAGCAGCCAAGATATGGGCCGCTCCTACGAGCAGTACTTC.

This clonotype is medium-sized in the sample. The chain's CDR3 is CASSLWAGGRPGELFF. The CDR3 nucleotides are TGTGCCAGCAGTTTATGGGCGGGGGGGCGGCCCGGGGAGCTGTTTTTT. The chain links TRBV27 to TRBJ2-2, with TRBD2 matching 9 bases. The CDR3 extends over 16 amino acids. The germline V gene has CDR1 MNHEY and CDR2 SMNVEV (reference sequence). Unmatched junction bases numbered 6, after V lost 1 base and J lost 6 bases.

The rearrangement links TRBV5-1 to TRBJ2-2; the D call may be TRBD1 or TRBD2 (5 bases each). V was cut by 1 base and J by 4 bases, with 14 bases left in between. Germline V gene lookup returns CDR1 SGHRS and CDR2 YFSETQ. CDR3 length: 16 amino acids. The CDR3 DNA follows: TGCGCCAGCAGCTTGACGCGGCAGGGACCCACCGGGGAGCTGTTTTTT. It is translated as CASSLTRQGPTGELFF. Complete variable domain (other parts from reference TRBV5-1 and TRBJ2-2): KAGVTQTPRYLIKTRGQQVTLSCSPISGHRSVSWYQQTPGQGLQFLFEYFSETQRNKGNFPGRFSGRQFSNSRSEMNVSTLELGDSALYLCASSLTRQGPTGELFFGEGSRLTVL.

The chain has TRBV7-9 and TRBJ2-1; either TRBD1 or TRBD2 may supply D (5 bases each). The CDR3 has 14 amino acids. From germline, CDR1 is SEHNR and CDR2 FQNEAQ (reference sequence). V was pared by 3 bases and J by 9 bases, with 15 bases between. In DNA, the CDR3 is TGTGCCAGCAGCTTGGTAGAGGGGTGGCGTGAGCAGTTCTTC. Translating it yields CASSLVEGWREQFF.

This clonotype is labeled medium-sized. This chain links TRBV5-1 with TRBJ2-2, with D perhaps given as TRBD1 or TRBD2 (5 bases each). Trimming removed 2 bases at V and 6 bases at J, with 11 bases between. The CDR3 runs 14 residues. From germline, CDR1 is SGHRS and CDR2 YFSETQ. This CDR3 reads CASSFTGLPGELFF. The CDR3 DNA is TGCGCCAGCAGCTTTACGGGGCTCCCCGGGGAGCTGTTTTTT. Filled out from reference TRBV5-1 and TRBJ2-2, the complete variable domain reads KAGVTQTPRYLIKTRGQQVTLSCSPISGHRSVSWYQQTPGQGLQFLFEYFSETQRNKGNFPGRFSGRQFSNSRSEMNVSTLELGDSALYLCASSFTGLPGELFFGEGSRLTVL.

This clonotype is large by share. The chain links TRBV7-9 to TRBJ1-5; 7 nucleotides match TRBD1. CDR1 is SEHNR, CDR2 FQNEAQ, per germline (reference sequence). V lost 3 bases to trimming and J lost 5 bases; unmatched junction nucleotides: 7. The length of the CDR3 is 15 residues. CDR3 amino acids: CASSFGGTAYQPQHF. The CDR3 nucleotides read TGTGCCAGCAGCTTCGGAGGGACAGCCTATCAGCCCCAGCATTTT.

The chain uses TRBV2 and TRBJ1-6, with no clear D. The CDR3 is 13 amino acids. Germline loops: CDR1 SNHLY, CDR2 FYNNEI. Trimming pared 6 bases from V and 4 bases from J, leaving 7 bases between. The CDR3 coding sequence is TGTGCCAGCAGGGGAGATTATAATTCACCCCTCCACTTT. It codes for CASRGDYNSPLHF.

This clonotype is categorized as large. The chain has TRBV6-5 and TRBJ1-1; D might be TRBD1 (5 bases). V was trimmed by 8 bases and J by 2 bases, leaving 21 bases between them. The CDR3 runs to 16 residues. Germline CDR1 reads MNHEY; CDR2 reads SVGAGI. CDR3 nucleotides: TGTGCCAGCGACAAAGGAGCACGGGGCCCTAACACTGAAGCTTTCTTT. Translating it yields CASDKGARGPNTEAFF.